This TCR beta chain was captured in a study of chemoradiotherapy in HPV16-positive cancers. Overall study context: Candidate HPV-specific T-cell clones and common TCR motifs came from functional assays in two HPV16-positive patients.

Note on this clone: Its antigen is unknown.

Over chemoradiotherapy, repertoires were sampled more than once. This CDR3 region has 14 residues. J lost 0 bases, V lost 4 bases, and 2 bases had no gene match. Per the germline V gene, CDR1 is LGHNA and CDR2 is YSLEER. Whole-study results and caveats: Better recurrence-free survival went with HPV-responsive T-cell expansion in HPV16-positive patients. Candidate HPV-specific clones and E7-related TCR motifs grew in tumor during treatment.

Repertoires were generated with immunoSEQ multiplex PCR, while TCRdb's copy carries only in-frame clones and drops some. This table has over a thousand clones, 70% to 90% appearing once. V usage is TRBV4-3 and J usage is TRBJ1-1, with 7 bases fitting TRBD1. This sequence originates from a human donor with HPV-associated anogenital cancer. The material was tumor tissue, obtained from a patient who underwent chemoradiotherapy. The CDR3 DNA is TGCGCCAGCAGCCCAGGGGGGGTGAACACTGAAGCTTTCTTT. Translated: CASSPGGVNTEAFF.